The entry below describes one TCR beta chain. V dropped 0 bases and J dropped 6 bases, with 15 bases sitting between them. The germline V gene encodes CDR1 LGHDT and CDR2 YNNKEL (reference sequence). The CDR3 loop spans 15 amino acids. Clones were read by immunoSEQ multiplex PCR, and TCRdb kept only the in-frame ones, dropping some. Among 40,000 to 60,000 clones, roughly 84% were seen once, and the ten largest hold nearly 4.5%. This entry comes from a study of blood T cell repertoires in COVID-19. The TCR was taken from a man in his fifties with active COVID-19. This chain connects TRBV3-1 (or the pseudogene TRBV3-2) to TRBJ2-7; TRBD2 might be the D (5 bases). Sequencing was carried out using peripheral blood. This CDR3 reads CASSQDGVMDFEQYF. CDR3 in DNA: TGTGCCAGCAGCCAAGATGGTGTTATGGACTTCGAGCAGTACTTC.